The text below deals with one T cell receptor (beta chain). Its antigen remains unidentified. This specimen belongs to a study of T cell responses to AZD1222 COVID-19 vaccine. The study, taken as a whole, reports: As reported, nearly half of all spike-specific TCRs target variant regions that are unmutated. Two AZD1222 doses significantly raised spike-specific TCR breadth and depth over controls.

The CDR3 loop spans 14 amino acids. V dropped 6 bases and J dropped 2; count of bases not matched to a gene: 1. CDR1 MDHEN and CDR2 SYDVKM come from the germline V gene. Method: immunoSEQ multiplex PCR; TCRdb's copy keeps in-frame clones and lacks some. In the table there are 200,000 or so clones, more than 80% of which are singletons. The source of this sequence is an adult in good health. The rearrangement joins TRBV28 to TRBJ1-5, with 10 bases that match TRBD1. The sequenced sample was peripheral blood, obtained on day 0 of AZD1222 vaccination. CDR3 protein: CASRTGGGNQPQHF. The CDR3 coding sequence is TGTGCCAGCAGGACAGGGGGCGGCAATCAGCCCCAGCATTTT.